These 19 T cell receptor beta chains originate from one sample sequenced in a study of T cell responses to AZD1222 COVID-19 vaccine. Clones were read by immunoSEQ multiplex PCR, and TCRdb kept only the in-frame ones, dropping some. This sample has around 130,000 clones, with about 88% found just once. The source was peripheral blood, collected 28 days after the second AZD1222 dose. These receptors all stem from an adult who received the AZD1222 COVID-19 vaccine.

The chain uses TRBV29-1 and TRBJ2-3; 10 bases map to TRBD2. After removal of 4 bases from V and 0 bases from J, the junction contained 4 bases not matched to a gene. The CDR3 runs 15 residues. Germline V gene lookup returns CDR1 SQVTM and CDR2 ANQGSEA. Written as DNA, the CDR3 is TGCAGCGTTGTGGCTAGCGGGGGAAGCACAGATACGCAGTATTTT. It specifies CSVVASGGSTDTQYF.

This clone showed up just a few times. The chain has TRBV6-5 and TRBJ1-2, with 8 nucleotides matching TRBD1. This CDR3 is 15 amino acids long. J gave up 4 bases and V 4 bases, and 8 bases lay outside the gene matches. The germline CDR1 and CDR2 sequences are MNHEY and SVGAGI. The CDR3 here is CASSSGADRAYGYTF. CDR3 DNA: TGTGCCAGCAGTTCCGGGGCGGACAGGGCCTATGGCTACACCTTC.

The rearrangement uses TRBV30 and TRBJ2-7; no definite D call. CDR3 length equals 11 residues. The germline V and J ends were trimmed by 4 bases and 2 bases, with 6 bases remaining between them. Germline CDR1 and CDR2: GTSNPN and SVGIG (reference sequence). CDR3 coding DNA: TGTGCCTGGAAATTGACCTACGAGCAGTACTTC. It is translated as CAWKLTYEQYF.

This sequence joins TRBV5-5 and TRBJ1-3; D gene uncertain. The ends were cut back, 2 bases at V and 1 base at J, with 7 bases in the middle. This CDR3 comprises 14 residues. CDR1 and CDR2 (germline): SGHKS, YYEKEE (reference sequence). The CDR3 loop is CASSFYDSGNTIYF. The CDR3 DNA reads as TGTGCCAGCAGCTTTTATGATTCTGGAAACACCATATATTTT.

The chain combines TRBV12-3 or TRBV12-4 with TRBJ1-3; no clear D gene. The V and J ends lost 8 bases and 2 bases respectively, with 10 bases between them. The CDR3 sequence is 13 residues long. The CDR3 nucleotides read TGTGCCAGCCTAAATCCGGCTGGAAACACCATATATTTT. It specifies CASLNPAGNTIYF.

The CDR3 loop reads CASSDGTRERYTF. The CDR3 DNA reads TGTGCCAGCAGTGATGGGACCAGGGAAAGGTACACCTTC. V and J are TRBV6-1 and TRBJ1-2, with D perhaps TRBD1 (5 bases). CDR3 length: 13 residues. V lost 3 bases and J 11 bases, leaving 16 bases between the germline ends. Germline values: CDR1 MNHNS, CDR2 SASEGT.

This chain joins TRBV5-8 and TRBJ1-5; no reliable D call. CDR3 length: 15 amino acids. The ends were cut back, 0 bases at V and 3 bases at J, with 10 bases in the middle. The V gene's germline CDR1 is SGHTS and CDR2 YDEGEE. For the CDR3, the DNA is TGTGCCAGCAGCTTGGCGAGCTCGGACAATCAGCCCCAGCATTTT. The encoded protein is CASSLASSDNQPQHF.

This chain connects TRBV5-6 to TRBJ2-1; 9 positions agree with TRBD2. Losses at the gene ends were 1 base for V and 3 bases for J; bases not matched to a gene: 8. Germline loops: CDR1 SGHDT, CDR2 YYEEEE. The CDR3 runs 17 residues. The CDR3 DNA reads TGTGCCAGCAGCTTGATGATAGCGGGGGACGTCTACAATGAGCAGTTCTTC. Encoded protein: CASSLMIAGDVYNEQFF.

The chain recombines TRBV12-3 or TRBV12-4 with TRBJ2-7; 8 positions match TRBD1. The V and J ends lost 4 bases and 5 bases, in that order; junction bases with no gene match: 4. This CDR3 comprises 13 residues. CDR3 sequence: CASSSGQGHEQYF. CDR3 DNA sequence: TGTGCCAGCAGTTCCGGACAGGGCCACGAGCAGTACTTC.

The rearrangement joins TRBV30 to TRBJ2-5; D might be TRBD2 (6 bases). The CDR3 is 13 residues long. The V end lost 0 bases, the J end lost 4 bases, and 9 bases lay between the germline ends. In germline, CDR1 is GTSNPN, CDR2 SVGIG (reference sequence). The CDR3, as DNA: TGTGCCTGGAGTGTACCGGGACTAGAGACCCAGTACTTC. Encoded protein: CAWSVPGLETQYF.

V and J are TRBV9 and TRBJ2-7, with TRBD1 as a possible D gene (6 bases). V was pared by 4 bases and J by 1 base, with 12 bases between. The germline V gene encodes CDR1 SGDLS and CDR2 YYNGEE. The CDR3 covers 14 residues. The CDR3 sequence: CASSPQGGSYEQYF. CDR3 DNA sequence: TGTGCCAGCAGCCCCCAAGGGGGATCCTACGAGCAGTACTTC.

The genes are TRBV28 and TRBJ1-1, with D possibly TRBD1 on 6 matching bases. Germline loops: CDR1 MDHEN, CDR2 SYDVKM. V lost 5 bases to trimming and J lost 3 bases, with 10 bases between them. This CDR3 contains 13 residues. CDR3 in DNA: TGTGCCAGCAGTCCGACAGGATACACTGAAGCTTTCTTT. Residues: CASSPTGYTEAFF.

The gene calls are TRBV24-1 and TRBJ2-3; D may be TRBD2 (6 bases). The length of the CDR3 is 16 residues. Per the germline V gene, CDR1 is KGHDR and CDR2 is SFDVKD. Trimming removed 4 bases at V and 2 bases at J, with 15 bases between. Here the CDR3 DNA reads TGTGCCACCAGTGAGGGCTCTCGGGGACTCACAGATACGCAGTATTTT. It specifies CATSEGSRGLTDTQYF.

This clone was observed once. This chain connects TRBV4-2 to TRBJ1-5, with unresolved D. The CDR3 contains 15 residues. Trimming left V 5 bases short and J 5 bases short, with 16 bases between. The germline V gene has CDR1 LGHNA and CDR2 YNFKEQ. The CDR3 DNA reads as TGTGCCAGCAGCAAAAAGGTAGCGGATTATCAGCCCCAGCATTTT. It encodes CASSKKVADYQPQHF.

This rearrangement joins TRBV6-4 to TRBJ1-3; D is unclear. The V gene's germline CDR1 is MRHNA and CDR2 SNTAGT. Between the trimmed V and J ends, which lost 5 bases and 0 bases, there was a span of 8 bases. This CDR3 comprises 14 residues. The CDR3 sequence: CASSPTYSGNTIYF. CDR3 sequence (DNA): TGTGCCAGCAGTCCTACTTACTCTGGAAACACCATATATTTT.

Here the CDR3 reads CASSQLGLAGYNEQFF. CDR3 bases: TGCGCCAGCAGCCAACTGGGGCTAGCGGGATACAATGAGCAGTTCTTC. J is TRBJ2-1 and V is TRBV4-1, with 9 positions matching TRBD2. V trimming: 2 bases; J trimming: 4 bases; junction bases outside the gene matches: 6. The length of the CDR3 is 16 residues. The germline gives CDR1 MGHRA, CDR2 YSYEKL.

The sample holds a few counts of this clone. The V gene is TRBV5-6, the J gene TRBJ2-7, with 11 nucleotides matching TRBD2. Trimming cost V 3 bases and J 3 bases; bases outside gene matches: 2. The CDR3 is 14 residues long. Germline V lookup: CDR1 SGHDT, CDR2 YYEEEE. The CDR3 nucleotides read TGTGCCAGCAGCTGGACTAGCGGGCTCTACGAGCAGTACTTC. This translates into CASSWTSGLYEQYF.

V and J are TRBV3-1 (or the pseudogene TRBV3-2) and TRBJ2-7, with 7 bases aligning to TRBD2. The CDR3 totals 15 residues. The V gene's germline CDR1 is LGHDT and CDR2 YNNKEL (reference sequence). The V and J ends lost 0 bases and 6 bases, in that order; junction bases with no gene match: 8. The CDR3: CASSQDLGRGSEQYF. In DNA form, the CDR3 reads TGTGCCAGCAGCCAAGATTTGGGGAGGGGTAGCGAGCAGTACTTC.

The J gene is TRBJ2-5, the V gene TRBV5-1; 12 positions agree with TRBD2. Germline values: CDR1 SGHRS, CDR2 YFSETQ. The CDR3 covers 19 residues. The V gene end was trimmed by 0 bases and the J gene end by 5 bases; junction bases not matched to a gene: 14. The CDR3 is CASSLANRLAGDVGETQYF. CDR3 DNA sequence: TGCGCCAGCAGCTTGGCCAACCGACTAGCGGGGGACGTGGGGGAGACCCAGTACTTC.